This is a list of T cell receptor beta chains from one sample in a study of immune evolution from preneoplasia to lung adenocarcinoma. Here immunoSEQ multiplex PCR was the method, and the copy in TCRdb shows in-frame clones only, minus some. The sample has several thousand clones, about four fifths seen once. Sequenced: FFPE adjacent normal lung tissue. These receptors were collected from a donor of 70 years or more with lung adenocarcinoma. The CDR3 runs from the conserved cysteine through the conserved F or W. Fields, in order: CDR3 length, clone size, V gene, J gene, D gene, CDR3 DNA, CDR3 protein. The D gene is left open where the match is weak. The listing skips clone size in some rows; elsewhere it reads once, few, many or a size class.

length: 16
size: -
V: TRBV29-1
J: TRBJ2-7
D: -
DNA: TGCAGCGTTGAAGGTTCAGGGAGGACTGGGGCCTACGAGCAGTACTTC
CDR3: CSVEGSGRTGAYEQYF

length: 14
size: few
V: TRBV7-9
J: TRBJ1-2
D: TRBD1
DNA: TGTGCCAGCAGCTTAGCCGGGACAGGGGAAGGCTACACCTTC
CDR3: CASSLAGTGEGYTF

length: 12
size: -
V: TRBV2
J: TRBJ1-1
D: -
DNA: TGTGCCAGCATTATGGGGAACACTGAAGCTTTCTTT
CDR3: CASIMGNTEAFF

length: 13
size: -
V: TRBV7-2
J: TRBJ2-7
D: -
DNA: TGTGCCAGCAGCCCCCCCGGGGTGGACAAGCAGTACTTC
CDR3: CASSPPGVDKQYF

length: 14
size: -
V: TRBV28
J: TRBJ1-3
D: TRBD1
DNA: TGTGCCAGCAGAAAGGGACAGTCTGGAAACACCATATATTTT
CDR3: CASRKGQSGNTIYF

length: 13
size: once
V: TRBV28
J: TRBJ1-4
D: -
DNA: TGTGCCAGCAGTTTAGGGAGTACTGAAAAACTGTTTTTT
CDR3: CASSLGSTEKLFF

length: 13
size: -
V: TRBV2
J: TRBJ1-1
D: -
DNA: TGTGCCAGCAGCAGGGAGAGTTACACTGAAGCTTTCTTT
CDR3: CASSRESYTEAFF

length: 15
size: -
V: TRBV27
J: TRBJ2-2
D: -
DNA: TGTGCCAGCAGTCCATTGGGAGGGGGCCCCGGGGAGCTGTTTTTT
CDR3: CASSPLGGGPGELFF

length: 15
size: -
V: TRBV18
J: TRBJ2-5
D: -
DNA: TGTGCCAGCTCACCACCCGGACTCCTCGGGGAGACCCAGTACTTC
CDR3: CASSPPGLLGETQYF

length: 11
size: -
V: TRBV28
J: TRBJ2-7
D: -
DNA: TGTGCCAGCAGTCTAGCCTACGAGCAGTACTTC
CDR3: CASSLAYEQYF

length: 14
size: -
V: TRBV30
J: TRBJ2-3
D: -
DNA: TGTGCCTGGGAACTAGCATATAGCACAGATACGCAGTATTTT
CDR3: CAWELAYSTDTQYF

length: 16
size: -
V: TRBV28
J: TRBJ1-5
D: TRBD1
DNA: TGTGCCAGCAGTTCGACCCAGGGGGCCATCAATCAGCCCCAGCATTTT
CDR3: CASSSTQGAINQPQHF

length: 15
size: -
V: TRBV4-3
J: TRBJ2-1
D: TRBD2
DNA: TGCGCCAGCAGCCACGCGGGAGCAGGCTCAAATGAGCAGTTCTTC
CDR3: CASSHAGAGSNEQFF

length: 11
size: once
V: TRBV5-4
J: TRBJ1-5
D: -
DNA: TGTGCCAGCAGCCTGGGGCAGCCCCAGCATTTT
CDR3: CASSLGQPQHF

length: 15
size: -
V: TRBV5-1
J: TRBJ2-7
D: TRBD2
DNA: TGCGCCAGCAGCTTGCGGACTAGCGGGAGATACGAGCAGTACTTC
CDR3: CASSLRTSGRYEQYF

length: 18
size: once
V: TRBV4-1
J: TRBJ1-4
D: -
DNA: TGCGCCAGCAGCCAACCGTTGAGACGGCTGGGAACTAATGAAAAACTGTTTTTT
CDR3: CASSQPLRRLGTNEKLFF

length: 13
size: -
V: TRBV11-3
J: TRBJ2-7
D: -
DNA: TGTGCCAGCAGCTTAGACAGGAATTACGAGCAGTACTTC
CDR3: CASSLDRNYEQYF

length: 15
size: -
V: TRBV2
J: TRBJ1-2
D: TRBD1
DNA: TGTGCCAGCAGCCGGTGGACAGGGGAGGACTATGGCTACACCTTC
CDR3: CASSRWTGEDYGYTF

length: 15
size: -
V: TRBV28
J: TRBJ2-1
D: -
DNA: TGTGCCAGCAGTTTATTGGGGGGCGAATACAATGAGCAGTTCTTC
CDR3: CASSLLGGEYNEQFF

length: 12
size: once
V: TRBV6-1
J: TRBJ2-5
D: -
DNA: TGTGCCATAGAGGGCGAGGCCCAGACCCAGTACTTC
CDR3: CAIEGEAQTQYF